These T cell receptor beta chains were read from a single sample in a study of shared clonotypes between healthy human individuals. Measured with immunoSEQ multiplex PCR; TCRdb has only the in-frame clones, and not every one. Of over a million clones listed, 75% to 80% are singletons. Sample: memory CD4+ T cells from PBMCs. These receptors were collected from a man between 18 and 29 years old in good health. Some clones in this sample may be carry-over from other donors' samples. Both conserved end residues are part of each CDR3. Each record gives: CDR3 protein, CDR3 DNA, J gene, clone size, D gene, V gene. The D gene is left open where the match is weak. Only some rows state a clone size, as once, few, many or a class for expanded clones.

CDR3 protein: CASGGGEGSPLHF
CDR3 DNA: TGTGCCAGCGGGGGAGGGGAGGGTTCACCCCTCCACTTT
J gene: TRBJ1-6
clone size: -
D gene: -
V gene: TRBV6-5

CDR3 protein: CASSPTGTTDTQYF
CDR3 DNA: TGTGCCAGCAGCCCGACAGGGACCACAGATACGCAGTATTTT
J gene: TRBJ2-3
clone size: -
D gene: TRBD1
V gene: TRBV9

CDR3 protein: CASSYSGGSQNTEAFF
CDR3 DNA: TGTGCCAGCAGTTACTCAGGGGGGAGTCAGAACACTGAAGCTTTCTTT
J gene: TRBJ1-1
clone size: -
D gene: -
V gene: TRBV6-5

CDR3 protein: CASSATGMAFF
CDR3 DNA: TGTGCCAGCAGTGCCACGGGGATGGCTTTCTTT
J gene: TRBJ1-1
clone size: -
D gene: -
V gene: TRBV25-1

CDR3 protein: CASSLDRLSYEQYF
CDR3 DNA: TGTGCCAGCAGTTTGGACAGGCTTTCCTACGAGCAGTACTTC
J gene: TRBJ2-7
clone size: -
D gene: TRBD1
V gene: TRBV27

CDR3 protein: CASSQRGGRYEQYF
CDR3 DNA: TGTGCCAGCAGCCAACGCGGGGGACGATACGAGCAGTACTTC
J gene: TRBJ2-7
clone size: -
D gene: TRBD2
V gene: TRBV27

CDR3 protein: CASSRDLLNEQFF
CDR3 DNA: TGTGCCAGCAGCCGGGACCTCCTCAATGAGCAGTTCTTC
J gene: TRBJ2-1
clone size: -
D gene: -
V gene: TRBV5-6

CDR3 protein: CASSLNRGPTSSQYF
CDR3 DNA: TGTGCCAGCAGCCTAAACAGGGGGCCTACGAGTAGCCAGTACTTC
J gene: TRBJ2-5
clone size: -
D gene: TRBD1
V gene: TRBV27

CDR3 protein: CASSLLGGSEEKLFF
CDR3 DNA: TGCGCCAGCAGCTTGTTAGGGGGGAGTGAAGAAAAACTGTTTTTT
J gene: TRBJ1-4
clone size: -
D gene: -
V gene: TRBV5-1

CDR3 protein: CASSEGAWNTGELFF
CDR3 DNA: TGTGCCAGCAGCGAAGGGGCCTGGAACACCGGGGAGCTGTTTTTT
J gene: TRBJ2-2
clone size: -
D gene: -
V gene: TRBV19

CDR3 protein: CASRLYGEGGNTIYF
CDR3 DNA: TGTGCCAGCAGATTGTACGGGGAGGGAGGAAACACCATATATTTT
J gene: TRBJ1-3
clone size: -
D gene: -
V gene: TRBV6-1

CDR3 protein: CASSLLTGEYTEAFF
CDR3 DNA: TGCGCCAGCAGCTTACTGACAGGGGAATACACTGAAGCTTTCTTT
J gene: TRBJ1-1
clone size: -
D gene: TRBD1
V gene: TRBV5-1

CDR3 protein: CASSRTGARMLSDYEQYF
CDR3 DNA: TGTGCCAGCAGCCGTACAGGGGCCCGAATGCTTTCGGATTACGAGCAGTACTTC
J gene: TRBJ2-7
clone size: -
D gene: TRBD1
V gene: TRBV14

CDR3 protein: CASNPGEGQPQHF
CDR3 DNA: TGCGCCAGCAATCCAGGGGAGGGTCAGCCCCAGCATTTT
J gene: TRBJ1-5
clone size: -
D gene: -
V gene: TRBV10-2

CDR3 protein: CARAGRATYNEQFF
CDR3 DNA: TGTGCCAGAGCCGGGAGGGCCACCTACAATGAGCAGTTCTTC
J gene: TRBJ2-1
clone size: -
D gene: TRBD2
V gene: TRBV6-4

CDR3 protein: CASGRLAGVSEQYF
CDR3 DNA: TGTGCCAGCGGTAGACTAGCGGGAGTGAGCGAGCAGTACTTC
J gene: TRBJ2-7
clone size: many
D gene: TRBD2
V gene: TRBV7-2

CDR3 protein: CASSAMTSGSYNEQFF
CDR3 DNA: TGTGCCAGCAGTGCCATGACTAGCGGCTCCTACAATGAGCAGTTCTTC
J gene: TRBJ2-1
clone size: -
D gene: TRBD2
V gene: TRBV6-1

CDR3 protein: CASSPTPLYGQGGETQYF
CDR3 DNA: TGCGCCAGCAGCCCTACCCCTTTATACGGACAGGGGGGAGAGACCCAGTACTTC
J gene: TRBJ2-5
clone size: -
D gene: TRBD1
V gene: TRBV4-3

CDR3 protein: CASHTGVDDTQYF
CDR3 DNA: TGTGCCAGCCATACGGGGGTCGATGATACGCAGTATTTT
J gene: TRBJ2-3
clone size: -
D gene: -
V gene: TRBV2

CDR3 protein: CASRQKTPRLGPLNGYTF
CDR3 DNA: TGTGCCAGCAGACAAAAAACCCCACGTCTCGGCCCTTTGAATGGCTACACCTTC
J gene: TRBJ1-2
clone size: -
D gene: -
V gene: TRBV28

CDR3 protein: CASSLQGGGYTF
CDR3 DNA: TGTGCCAGCAGTTTACAGGGAGGTGGCTACACCTTC
J gene: TRBJ1-2
clone size: once
D gene: -
V gene: TRBV27

CDR3 protein: CASSLDTGADTQYF
CDR3 DNA: TGCGCCAGCAGCTTAGACACAGGGGCGGATACGCAGTATTTT
J gene: TRBJ2-3
clone size: -
D gene: TRBD1
V gene: TRBV5-1

CDR3 protein: CASSQHRAPAYEQYF
CDR3 DNA: TGCGCCAGCAGCCAACACAGGGCCCCAGCCTACGAGCAGTACTTC
J gene: TRBJ2-7
clone size: -
D gene: -
V gene: TRBV4-1

CDR3 protein: CASSLGLSKLFF
CDR3 DNA: TGTGCCAGCAGCTTAGGATTGTCCAAACTGTTTTTT
J gene: TRBJ1-4
clone size: few
D gene: -
V gene: TRBV7-9

CDR3 protein: CAWSVSAGEKAFF
CDR3 DNA: TGTGCCTGGAGTGTATCGGCAGGGGAGAAAGCTTTCTTT
J gene: TRBJ1-1
clone size: few
D gene: -
V gene: TRBV30

CDR3 protein: CASSPSGSDTQYF
CDR3 DNA: TGTGCCAGCAGCCCATCTGGGTCAGATACGCAGTATTTT
J gene: TRBJ2-3
clone size: once
D gene: -
V gene: TRBV7-3

CDR3 protein: CASSQNQRNPTNEKLFF
CDR3 DNA: TGTGCCAGCAGCCAAAACCAACGCAACCCAACTAATGAAAAACTGTTTTTT
J gene: TRBJ1-4
clone size: -
D gene: -
V gene: TRBV4-2

CDR3 protein: CASSLVGDSYNEQFF
CDR3 DNA: TGCGCCAGCAGCTTGGTGGGGGACAGCTACAATGAGCAGTTCTTC
J gene: TRBJ2-1
clone size: -
D gene: TRBD1
V gene: TRBV5-1

CDR3 protein: CASSLRNRGENTEAFF
CDR3 DNA: TGTGCCAGCAGCTTGCGGAACAGGGGCGAGAACACTGAAGCTTTCTTT
J gene: TRBJ1-1
clone size: -
D gene: TRBD1
V gene: TRBV5-8

CDR3 protein: CASSLITEAFF
CDR3 DNA: TGTGCCAGCAGCTTGATCACTGAAGCTTTCTTT
J gene: TRBJ1-1
clone size: -
D gene: -
V gene: TRBV7-2

CDR3 protein: CASSVGGQNTEAFF
CDR3 DNA: TGTGCCAGCAGCGTGGGGGGACAGAACACTGAAGCTTTCTTT
J gene: TRBJ1-1
clone size: -
D gene: -
V gene: TRBV9

CDR3 protein: CASSTADRREAFF
CDR3 DNA: TGCGCCAGCAGCACGGCGGACAGGCGAGAAGCTTTCTTT
J gene: TRBJ1-1
clone size: -
D gene: TRBD1
V gene: TRBV5-1

CDR3 protein: CASSSGQGNTEAFF
CDR3 DNA: TGTGCCAGCAGCTCGGGACAGGGGAACACTGAAGCTTTCTTT
J gene: TRBJ1-1
clone size: -
D gene: TRBD1
V gene: TRBV7-9

CDR3 protein: CAWSRPATGSGNTIYF
CDR3 DNA: TGTGCCTGGAGTAGACCGGCTACTGGCTCTGGAAACACCATATATTTT
J gene: TRBJ1-3
clone size: -
D gene: -
V gene: TRBV30

CDR3 protein: CASSLGNSRMYNEQFF
CDR3 DNA: TGTGCCAGCAGCTTAGGAAATTCCAGAATGTACAATGAGCAGTTCTTC
J gene: TRBJ2-1
clone size: once
D gene: -
V gene: TRBV11-2

CDR3 protein: CASSFSGASEKLFF
CDR3 DNA: TGTGCCAGCAGTTTTTCGGGGGCAAGTGAAAAACTGTTTTTT
J gene: TRBJ1-4
clone size: -
D gene: -
V gene: TRBV27

CDR3 protein: CASSTDMNTEAFF
CDR3 DNA: TGTGCCAGCAGCACAGACATGAACACTGAAGCTTTCTTT
J gene: TRBJ1-1
clone size: -
D gene: -
V gene: TRBV5-4

CDR3 protein: CAISKTEDTEAFF
CDR3 DNA: TGTGCCATCAGCAAGACGGAAGACACTGAAGCTTTCTTT
J gene: TRBJ1-1
clone size: -
D gene: -
V gene: TRBV10-3

CDR3 protein: CASGGDYLTDTQYF
CDR3 DNA: TGTGCCAGCGGGGGGGACTACCTCACAGATACGCAGTATTTT
J gene: TRBJ2-3
clone size: -
D gene: TRBD2
V gene: TRBV28

CDR3 protein: CAWTRRERNEKLFF
CDR3 DNA: TGTGCCTGGACTCGACGGGAGCGTAATGAAAAACTGTTTTTT
J gene: TRBJ1-4
clone size: many
D gene: -
V gene: TRBV30

CDR3 protein: CAWSVSKTQYF
CDR3 DNA: TGTGCCTGGAGTGTCTCGAAGACCCAGTACTTC
J gene: TRBJ2-5
clone size: -
D gene: -
V gene: TRBV30

CDR3 protein: CASAAGGGYTF
CDR3 DNA: TGCGCCAGCGCGGCAGGGGGTGGCTACACCTTC
J gene: TRBJ1-2
clone size: -
D gene: TRBD1
V gene: TRBV5-1

CDR3 protein: CASSLEPGAVYNEQFF
CDR3 DNA: TGTGCCAGCAGCTTGGAGCCAGGGGCGGTATACAATGAGCAGTTCTTC
J gene: TRBJ2-1
clone size: -
D gene: -
V gene: TRBV5-8

CDR3 protein: CASSERAADTQYF
CDR3 DNA: TGTGCCAGCAGCGAGAGAGCGGCAGATACGCAGTATTTT
J gene: TRBJ2-3
clone size: -
D gene: -
V gene: TRBV7-6

CDR3 protein: CASSGSGQGSNSGELFF
CDR3 DNA: TGCGCCAGCAGCGGATCGGGACAGGGGAGTAATTCCGGGGAGCTGTTTTTT
J gene: TRBJ2-2
clone size: -
D gene: TRBD1
V gene: TRBV5-1

CDR3 protein: CASSQAGLETQYF
CDR3 DNA: TGCGCCAGCAGCCAGGCCGGCCTGGAGACCCAGTACTTC
J gene: TRBJ2-5
clone size: -
D gene: -
V gene: TRBV4-1

CDR3 protein: CATKPTGTGNEQYF
CDR3 DNA: TGTGCCACTAAACCCACCGGGACAGGGAACGAGCAGTACTTC
J gene: TRBJ2-7
clone size: -
D gene: TRBD1
V gene: TRBV10-3

CDR3 protein: CASSLGLGEQYF
CDR3 DNA: TGTGCCAGCAGCTTAGGCTTGGGCGAGCAGTACTTC
J gene: TRBJ2-7
clone size: few
D gene: -
V gene: TRBV7-8

CDR3 protein: CASSQVDPTDTEAFF
CDR3 DNA: TGTGCCAGCAGCCAAGTGGATCCGACAGACACTGAAGCTTTCTTT
J gene: TRBJ1-1
clone size: -
D gene: -
V gene: TRBV4-2

CDR3 protein: CASSPDRETQYF
CDR3 DNA: TGTGCCAGCTCACCGGACAGAGAGACCCAGTACTTC
J gene: TRBJ2-5
clone size: few
D gene: -
V gene: TRBV18

CDR3 protein: CASSGGAGGPWETQYF
CDR3 DNA: TGTGCCAGCAGTGGGGGAGCGGGAGGGCCTTGGGAGACCCAGTACTTC
J gene: TRBJ2-5
clone size: -
D gene: TRBD2
V gene: TRBV2

CDR3 protein: CASSPRLVAGETQYF
CDR3 DNA: TGTGCCAGCAGCCCAAGACTAGTGGCAGGAGAGACCCAGTACTTC
J gene: TRBJ2-5
clone size: -
D gene: -
V gene: TRBV14

CDR3 protein: CASTPVQNQPQHF
CDR3 DNA: TGTGCCAGCACCCCGGTACAGAATCAGCCCCAGCATTTT
J gene: TRBJ1-5
clone size: once
D gene: -
V gene: TRBV6-1